The 10 T cell receptor beta chains reported below all come from one sample, sequenced in a study of blood T cell repertoires in COVID-19. TCRdb keeps only in-frame clones here, not all; method: immunoSEQ multiplex PCR. Of approximately 80,000 clones in the sample, about 84% are singletons; the top ten hold approximately 8%. Sequenced input: peripheral blood. The receptors were gathered from a man aged 50 or older with active COVID-19.

V gene TRBV6-5 combines with J gene TRBJ1-5, with D perhaps TRBD1 (5 bases). CDR3 length equals 13 residues. Trimming left V 10 bases short and J 7 bases short, with 17 bases between. Germline assignment: CDR1 MNHEY and CDR2 SVGAGI. In DNA form, the CDR3 reads TGTGCCATCCCCCGAGGAGGGGACCAGCCCCAGCATTTT. It encodes CAIPRGGDQPQHF.

This rearrangement joins TRBV18 to TRBJ2-1, with 7 nucleotides matching TRBD1. Germline V CDR1 and CDR2: KGHSH, LQKENI. CDR3 length equals 15 residues. Losses at the gene ends were 5 bases for V and 8 bases for J; bases not matched to a gene: 12. Here the CDR3 DNA reads TGTGCCAGCTCATTTGGACAGGACTCACTTCATGAGCAGTTCTTC. Residues: CASSFGQDSLHEQFF.

The chain carries TRBV28 and TRBJ1-2, with D maybe TRBD1 (5 bases). V was shortened by 3 bases and J by 8 bases, with 10 bases between the two germline ends. Germline-derived CDR1 and CDR2 are MDHEN and SYDVKM. The CDR3 sequence is 12 residues long. CDR3 DNA: TGTGCCAGCAGTTTGGGGGGTTGGGGCTACACCTTC. Translated, it gives CASSLGGWGYTF.

This sequence joins TRBV3-1 (or the pseudogene TRBV3-2) and TRBJ1-1; 7 bases fit TRBD1. This CDR3 has 16 residues. The junction had 5 bases not matched to a gene; V was cut back by 1 base and J by 0 bases. Germline V gene data show CDR1 as LGHDT and CDR2 as YNNKEL (reference sequence). CDR3 residues: CASSQVGGTVNTEAFF. The CDR3 DNA follows: TGTGCCAGCAGCCAAGTGGGTGGGACAGTGAACACTGAAGCTTTCTTT.

Comments on this clone: The identical CDR3 is also encoded by other nucleotide sequences in the sample. The genes are TRBV9 and TRBJ2-1; 11 bases align to TRBD2. Germline V gene data show CDR1 as SGDLS and CDR2 as YYNGEE. The CDR3 covers 15 residues. V trimming: 0 bases; J trimming: 4 bases; junction bases outside the gene matches: 0. CDR3 region: CASSVGLAGYNEQFF. DNA for the CDR3: TGTGCCAGCAGCGTAGGACTAGCGGGGTACAATGAGCAGTTCTTC.

This chain joins TRBV7-2 and TRBJ1-1; D might be TRBD1 (6 bases). The length of the CDR3 is 14 residues. Trimming cost V 1 base and J 9 bases, with 15 bases left between them. CDR1 and CDR2 (germline): SGHTA, FQGNSA. Written as DNA, the CDR3 is TGTGCCAGCAGCTTAGATCTCTGGACAGACCAAGCTTTCTTT. Its translation is CASSLDLWTDQAFF.

This rearrangement joins TRBV9 to TRBJ2-3, with 10 positions matching TRBD2. The CDR3 runs 16 residues. The junction had 2 bases not matched to a gene; V was cut back by 0 bases and J by 1 base. Germline CDR1 reads SGDLS; CDR2 reads YYNGEE. CDR3 coding DNA: TGTGCCAGCAGCGTAGCTACTAGCGGGGGCACAGATACGCAGTATTTT. Encoded protein: CASSVATSGGTDTQYF.

This chain links TRBV6-6 with TRBJ2-5; D uncertain. The CDR3 covers 14 residues. CDR1 is MNHNY, CDR2 SVGAGI, per germline (reference sequence). V lost 3 bases to trimming and J lost 6 bases, with 14 bases between them. CDR3 in amino acids: CASSYSDVEKTQYF. The CDR3 bases are TGTGCCAGCAGTTATTCCGACGTGGAGAAGACCCAGTACTTC.

In its sample, this clone was seen once. The chain couples TRBV28 to TRBJ1-2; 7 bases align to TRBD1. The CDR3 extends over 15 amino acids. Germline trimming cut 5 bases from V and 8 bases from J; bases unmatched to any gene: 14. Germline values: CDR1 MDHEN, CDR2 SYDVKM. The CDR3 region has the DNA TGTGCCAGCAGTAGGACAGGCCTGGGGAAATTCGGCTACACCTTC. This encodes CASSRTGLGKFGYTF.

Only one count was recorded for this clone. This chain connects TRBV12-3 or TRBV12-4 to TRBJ1-2; 10 bases fit TRBD1. There are 12 residues in the CDR3. Trimming removed 8 bases from V and 5 bases from J; junction bases left unmatched: 2. The CDR3 nucleotides are TGTGCCAGCGGGGACAGGGGTTATGGCTACACCTTC. Amino acids: CASGDRGYGYTF.